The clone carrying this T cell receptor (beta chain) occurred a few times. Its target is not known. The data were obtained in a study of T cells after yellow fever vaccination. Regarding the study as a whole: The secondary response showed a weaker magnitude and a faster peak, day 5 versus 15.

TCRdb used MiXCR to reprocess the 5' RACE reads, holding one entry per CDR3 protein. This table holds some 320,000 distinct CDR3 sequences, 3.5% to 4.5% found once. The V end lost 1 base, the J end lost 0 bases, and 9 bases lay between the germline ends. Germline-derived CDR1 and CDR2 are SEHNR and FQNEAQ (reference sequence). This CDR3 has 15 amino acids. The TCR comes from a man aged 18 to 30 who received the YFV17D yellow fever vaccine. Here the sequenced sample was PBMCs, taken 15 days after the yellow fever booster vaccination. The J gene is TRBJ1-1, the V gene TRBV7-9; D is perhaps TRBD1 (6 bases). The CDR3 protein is CASSLVGAVNTEAFF. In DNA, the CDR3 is TGTGCCAGCAGCTTAGTGGGGGCGGTGAACACTGAAGCTTTCTTT.